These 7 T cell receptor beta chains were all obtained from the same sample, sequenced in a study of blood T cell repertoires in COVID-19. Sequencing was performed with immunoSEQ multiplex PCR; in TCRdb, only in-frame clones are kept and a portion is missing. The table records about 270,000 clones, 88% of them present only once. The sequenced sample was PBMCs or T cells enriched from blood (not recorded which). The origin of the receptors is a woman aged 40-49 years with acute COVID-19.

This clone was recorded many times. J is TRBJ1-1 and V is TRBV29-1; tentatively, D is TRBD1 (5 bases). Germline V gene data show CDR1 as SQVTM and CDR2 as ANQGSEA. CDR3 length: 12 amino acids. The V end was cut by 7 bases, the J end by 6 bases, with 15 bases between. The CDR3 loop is CSAELQGAEAFF. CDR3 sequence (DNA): TGCAGCGCTGAGCTGCAGGGCGCTGAAGCTTTCTTT.

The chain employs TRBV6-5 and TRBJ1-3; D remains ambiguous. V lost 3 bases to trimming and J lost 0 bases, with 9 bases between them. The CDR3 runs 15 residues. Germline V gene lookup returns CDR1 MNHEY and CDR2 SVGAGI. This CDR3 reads CASSYGVSSGNTIYF. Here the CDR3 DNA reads TGTGCCAGCAGTTATGGAGTAAGCTCTGGAAACACCATATATTTT.

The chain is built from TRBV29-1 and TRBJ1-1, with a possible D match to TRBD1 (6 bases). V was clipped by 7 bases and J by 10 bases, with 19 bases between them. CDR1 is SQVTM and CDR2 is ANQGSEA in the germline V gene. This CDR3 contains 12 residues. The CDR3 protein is CSGEAGGERAFF. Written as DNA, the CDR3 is TGCAGCGGGGAGGCGGGGGGCGAGAGAGCTTTCTTT.

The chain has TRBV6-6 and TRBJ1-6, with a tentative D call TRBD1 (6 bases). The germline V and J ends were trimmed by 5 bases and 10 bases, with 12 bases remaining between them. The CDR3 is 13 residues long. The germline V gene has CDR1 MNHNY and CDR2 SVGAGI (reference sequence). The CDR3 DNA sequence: TGTGCCAGCAGTCCACAGGGCGGCTCACCCCTCCACTTT. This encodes CASSPQGGSPLHF.

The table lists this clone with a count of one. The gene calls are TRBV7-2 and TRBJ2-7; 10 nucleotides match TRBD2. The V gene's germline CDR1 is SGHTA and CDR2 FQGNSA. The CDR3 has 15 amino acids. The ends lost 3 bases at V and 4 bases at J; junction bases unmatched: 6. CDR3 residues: CASSFDASGGYEQYV. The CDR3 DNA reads TGTGCCAGCAGCTTCGACGCTAGCGGGGGATACGAGCAGTACGTC.

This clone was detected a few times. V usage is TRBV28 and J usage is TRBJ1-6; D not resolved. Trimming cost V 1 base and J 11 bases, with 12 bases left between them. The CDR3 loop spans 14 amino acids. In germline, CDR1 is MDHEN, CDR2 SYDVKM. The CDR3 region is CASSLSAGRTPLHF. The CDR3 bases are TGTGCCAGCAGTTTATCCGCGGGCCGCACACCCCTCCACTTT.

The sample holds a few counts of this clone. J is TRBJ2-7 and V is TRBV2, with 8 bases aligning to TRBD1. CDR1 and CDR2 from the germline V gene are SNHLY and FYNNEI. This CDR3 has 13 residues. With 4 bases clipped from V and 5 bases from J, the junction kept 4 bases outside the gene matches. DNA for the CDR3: TGTGCCAGCAGTGGACGGACAGGGAACGAGCAGTACGTC. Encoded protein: CASSGRTGNEQYV.